This entry lists 27 T cell receptor beta chains sequenced from one sample in a study of blood T cell repertoires in COVID-19. The repertoire was sequenced with immunoSEQ multiplex PCR; TCRdb's copy has only in-frame clones and lacks some. The data contain 150,000 to 200,000 clones, roughly 93% of them singletons. Specimen: peripheral blood. The receptors stem from a young man with acute or convalescent COVID-19.

V is TRBV19 and J is TRBJ2-1, with 8 bases lining up with TRBD1. From germline, CDR1 is LNHDA and CDR2 SQIVND (reference sequence). The CDR3 is made up of 14 amino acids. Trimming at V came to 6 bases and at J to 0 bases, leaving 1 base not matched to a gene. CDR3 in DNA: TGTGCCAGTAGGGACAGGGTCTCCTACAATGAGCAGTTCTTC. Amino acid sequence: CASRDRVSYNEQFF. The whole variable domain, remainder taken from reference TRBV19 and TRBJ2-1, is DGGITQSPKYLFRKEGQNVTLSCEQNLNHDAMYWYRQDPGQGLRLIYYSQIVNDFQKGDIAEGYSVSREKKESFPLTVTSAQKNPTAFYLCASRDRVSYNEQFFGPGTRLTVL.

As DNA, the CDR3 is TGTGCCAGCAGTGAAGAGGGGGTTAGGAGCGGGAGTTCCTACGAGCAGTACTTC. Its protein is CASSEEGVRSGSSYEQYF. J is TRBJ2-7 and V is TRBV6-1, with 8 bases fitting TRBD2. The germline V gene has CDR1 MNHNS and CDR2 SASEGT. J was trimmed by 1 base and V by 1 base; bases with no gene match: 12. This CDR3 contains 18 residues.

This clone was detected only a few times. The chain has TRBV4-1 and TRBJ1-2; D is uncertain. Germline CDR1 MGHRA, CDR2 YSYEKL. Trimming cost V 0 bases and J 0 bases, with 8 bases left between them. This CDR3 is 15 amino acids long. For the CDR3, the DNA is TGCGCCAGCAGCCAAGATCGGAGTACTAACTATGGCTACACCTTC. Translation gives CASSQDRSTNYGYTF.

This chain connects TRBV12-5 to TRBJ2-3; tentatively, D is TRBD2 (5 bases). Trimming took off 3 bases at V and 2 bases at J, with 9 bases between the two ends. This CDR3 spans 14 amino acids. CDR1 LGHNT and CDR2 FRNRAP come from the germline V gene. The CDR3 here is CASGLVRVTDTQYF. The CDR3 DNA sequence: TGTGCTAGTGGTTTAGTGCGGGTCACAGATACGCAGTATTTT.

This chain connects TRBV20-1 to TRBJ2-1; 11 bases agree with TRBD2. The CDR3 runs 15 residues. The V segment lost 3 bases and the J segment 4 bases; nucleotides outside the gene matches: 5. The germline V gene has CDR1 DFQATT and CDR2 SNEGSKA (reference sequence). In DNA, the CDR3 is TGCAGTGCTAGTCGAAGACTAGCGGGATACAATGAGCAGTTCTTC. Protein sequence: CSASRRLAGYNEQFF.

This clone was recorded only once. The genes are TRBV2 and TRBJ1-5; weak D call: TRBD1 (5 bases). The CDR3 totals 14 residues. In germline, CDR1 is SNHLY, CDR2 FYNNEI. The V end was cut by 8 bases, the J end by 6 bases, with 17 bases between. The CDR3: CASLARGGVQPQHF. In DNA form, the CDR3 reads TGTGCCAGCTTAGCAAGGGGTGGCGTTCAGCCCCAGCATTTT.

In this sample, this clone turned up a few times. V and J are TRBV9 and TRBJ2-7; 13 bases fit TRBD2. With 2 bases clipped from V and 7 bases from J, the junction kept 9 bases outside the gene matches. Germline-derived CDR1 and CDR2 are SGDLS and YYNGEE. This CDR3 is built from 16 residues. The CDR3 DNA is TGTGCCAGCAGCGTTACTAGCGGGAGGGCCAACGGGGAGCAGTACTTC. Its protein product is CASSVTSGRANGEQYF.

CDR3 protein: CASSVGQSYEQYF. The CDR3 DNA sequence: TGTGCCAGCAGCGTAGGACAGAGCTACGAGCAGTACTTC. This chain uses TRBV9 with TRBJ2-7; D possibly corresponds to TRBD1 (5 bases). CDR1 SGDLS and CDR2 YYNGEE come from the germline V gene. The CDR3 is made up of 13 amino acids. Trimming left V 0 bases short and J 3 bases short, with 7 bases between.

The chain links TRBV4-1 to TRBJ1-5, with D unclear. This CDR3 region has 14 residues. CDR1 is MGHRA and CDR2 is YSYEKL in the germline V gene. The germline V and J ends were trimmed by 1 base and 8 bases, with 12 bases remaining between them. The CDR3 region is CASSQVEGSEPQHF. In DNA form, the CDR3 reads TGCGCCAGCAGCCAAGTGGAGGGTTCGGAGCCCCAGCATTTT.

This chain connects TRBV3-1 (or the pseudogene TRBV3-2) to TRBJ1-1; perhaps TRBD1 as D (6 bases). The CDR3 has 21 amino acids. CDR1 LGHDT and CDR2 YNNKEL come from the germline V gene (reference sequence). The V end lost 2 bases, the J end lost 4 bases, and 32 bases lay between the germline ends. The CDR3 reads CASSQNAPRGGLLGSGTEAFF. CDR3 bases: TGTGCCAGCAGCCAAAACGCCCCGAGGGGGGGGCTTTTAGGTAGCGGCACTGAAGCTTTCTTT.

This chain uses TRBV11-3 with TRBJ2-7, with 12 bases that match TRBD2. The CDR3 runs to 16 residues. The ends lost 4 bases at V and 1 base at J; junction bases unmatched: 5. Germline V lookup: CDR1 SGHNT, CDR2 YENEEA. The CDR3 DNA is TGTGCCAGCAGCTCGGGACTAGCGGGTGTATCCTACGAGCAGTACTTC. This gives the protein CASSSGLAGVSYEQYF.

This sequence joins TRBV29-1 and TRBJ1-2; TRBD1 might be the D (6 bases). This CDR3 contains 12 residues. The V and J ends lost 6 bases and 8 bases respectively, with 16 bases between them. Germline CDR1 is SQVTM and CDR2 is ANQGSEA. DNA of the CDR3: TGCAGCGTGAATAAACAGGGATGGGGCTACACCTTC. Its translation: CSVNKQGWGYTF.

V and J are TRBV20-1 and TRBJ1-1; D remains unclear. The CDR3 covers 15 residues. Trimming pared 3 bases from V and 0 bases from J, leaving 14 bases between. Germline V CDR1 and CDR2: DFQATT, SNEGSKA (reference sequence). The CDR3 sequence: CSASANSLMNTEAFF. The DNA of the CDR3 is TGCAGTGCTAGTGCTAACAGCCTCATGAACACTGAAGCTTTCTTT.

The chain recombines TRBV2 with TRBJ2-7, with 14 nucleotides matching TRBD2. The CDR3 runs 14 residues. The germline V gene has CDR1 SNHLY and CDR2 FYNNEI. V shed 6 bases and J 5 bases; nucleotides not matched to a gene: 3. The CDR3 bases are TGTGCCAGCAGACCGACTAGCGGGAGGGACGAGCAGTACTTC. Amino acids: CASRPTSGRDEQYF.

The chain couples TRBV7-5 to TRBJ2-5; TRBD1, the table's D call, lacks a check against the DNA. TRBV7-5 is shown as a pseudogene. CDR3 length equals 15 residues. This CDR3 reads CVRSLGRGLRETQYF. CDR3 nucleotide sequence: TGTGTCAGAAGCTTAGGTAGGGGGCTTCGGGAGACCCAGTACTTC.

The chain combines TRBV6-6 with TRBJ2-7; TRBD1 might be the D (6 bases). Trimming took off 6 bases at V and 2 bases at J, with 11 bases between the two ends. CDR1 MNHNY and CDR2 SVGAGI come from the germline V gene (reference sequence). The CDR3 sequence is 13 residues long. The CDR3 DNA follows: TGTGCCAGCAGGCACAGGGCGGCCTACGAGCAGTACTTC. Encoded protein: CASRHRAAYEQYF.

The chain links TRBV6-6 to TRBJ2-5; the match to TRBD1 covers 8 bases. CDR3 length: 14 residues. Germline V lookup: CDR1 MNHNY, CDR2 SVGAGI (reference sequence). The V and J ends lost 6 bases and 4 bases, in that order; junction bases with no gene match: 7. The CDR3 protein is CASRGQGTIETQYF. The CDR3 nucleotides read TGTGCCAGCAGAGGACAGGGTACGATAGAGACCCAGTACTTC.

The rearrangement links TRBV15 to TRBJ1-2; 8 nucleotides line up with TRBD1. With 0 bases clipped from V and 7 bases from J, the junction kept 4 bases outside the gene matches. This CDR3 comprises 14 residues. CDR1 and CDR2 (germline): LNHNV, YYDKDF (reference sequence). In DNA form, the CDR3 reads TGTGCCACCAGCAGAGAAGGACAGGGCCTTGGCTACACCTTC. Protein sequence: CATSREGQGLGYTF.

This rearrangement joins TRBV5-5 to TRBJ2-5, with D unclear. The CDR3 has 13 residues. Deletions cut 4 bases from V and 1 base from J, with 8 bases between. Germline V gene lookup returns CDR1 SGHKS and CDR2 YYEKEE (reference sequence). CDR3 DNA: TGTGCCAGCAGCCTCCTTTCCCAAGAGACCCAGTACTTC. This translates into CASSLLSQETQYF. The full variable domain, in which reference TRBV5-5 and TRBJ2-5 provide the parts outside the CDR3, is DAGVTQSPTHLIKTRGQQVTLRCSPISGHKSVSWYQQVLGQGPQFIFQYYEKEERGRGNFPDRFSARQFPNYSSELNVNALLLGDSALYLCASSLLSQETQYFGPGTRLLVL.

The chain has TRBV5-6 and TRBJ2-2; 7 nucleotides match TRBD2. The CDR3 runs 14 residues. Germline CDR1 SGHDT, CDR2 YYEEEE. Trimming removed 6 bases from V and 3 bases from J; junction bases left unmatched: 5. The CDR3 reads CASTTAGDTGELFF. The CDR3 region has the DNA TGTGCCAGCACCACTGCGGGGGACACCGGGGAGCTGTTTTTT.

The chain links TRBV3-1 (or the pseudogene TRBV3-2) to TRBJ1-4; TRBD1 agrees at 7 bases. This CDR3 has 14 residues. CDR1 and CDR2 from the germline V gene are LGHDT and YNNKEL (reference sequence). Germline trimming cut 2 bases from V and 5 bases from J; bases unmatched to any gene: 2. CDR3 sequence reads: CASSQRGPNEKLFF. In DNA form, the CDR3 reads TGTGCCAGCAGCCAAAGGGGGCCGAATGAAAAACTGTTTTTT.

CDR3 bases: TGTGCCAGCGGCGGTGAGCAGTTCTTC. It yields the protein CASGGEQFF. The rearrangement uses TRBV2 and TRBJ2-1; D gene unclear. Germline V gene lookup returns CDR1 SNHLY and CDR2 FYNNEI. This CDR3 comprises 9 residues. V gave up 8 bases and J gave up 9 bases, with 5 bases separating them.

V and J are TRBV19 and TRBJ1-1; the D gene is possibly TRBD1 (6 bases). V dropped 1 base and J dropped 4 bases, with 16 bases sitting between them. Germline V lookup: CDR1 LNHDA, CDR2 SQIVND (reference sequence). The CDR3 contains 16 residues. CDR3: CASSIVGSTGPTEAFF. The CDR3, as DNA: TGTGCCAGTAGTATAGTAGGGAGCACAGGGCCCACTGAAGCTTTCTTT.

This chain uses TRBV30 with TRBJ2-3, with 11 bases aligning to TRBD2. Looked up from germline, CDR1 is GTSNPN and CDR2 is SVGIG (reference sequence). Unmatched junction bases numbered 6, after V lost 2 bases and J lost 5 bases. The CDR3 has 15 residues. The CDR3 DNA reads TGTGCCTGGAGTAGAGGGGGGACTAGCGGAGATACGCAGTATTTT. This gives the protein CAWSRGGTSGDTQYF.

The chain joins TRBV6-5 to TRBJ1-5, with TRBD1 matching over 7 bases. The CDR3 consists of 14 residues. Germline CDR1 and CDR2: MNHEY and SVGAGI. V gave up 0 bases and J gave up 7 bases; unmatched junction bases: 3. CDR3 sequence: CASSYSTGSQPQHF. The CDR3, as DNA: TGTGCCAGCAGTTACTCGACAGGGTCCCAGCCCCAGCATTTT.

This chain connects TRBV5-1 to TRBJ2-6; 9 bases line up with TRBD1. Germline CDR1 and CDR2: SGHRS and YFSETQ. The CDR3 runs to 21 residues. The junction had 14 bases not matched to a gene; V was cut back by 1 base and J by 0 bases. CDR3 amino acids: CASSLRLGSGTGYSGANVLTF. In nucleotides, the CDR3 is TGCGCCAGCAGCTTGAGATTGGGTTCCGGGACAGGGTACTCTGGGGCCAACGTCCTGACTTTC. Full variable domain (outside the CDR3, taken from reference TRBV5-1 and TRBJ2-6): KAGVTQTPRYLIKTRGQQVTLSCSPISGHRSVSWYQQTPGQGLQFLFEYFSETQRNKGNFPGRFSGRQFSNSRSEMNVSTLELGDSALYLCASSLRLGSGTGYSGANVLTFGAGSRLTVL.

This chain links TRBV27 with TRBJ1-1, with a tentative D call TRBD1 (5 bases). V lost 6 bases and J 0 bases, leaving 14 bases between the germline ends. Germline lookup yields CDR1 MNHEY and CDR2 SMNVEV (reference sequence). This CDR3 is built from 15 residues. The CDR3 coding sequence is TGTGCCAGCAGCGACCTCGCGGGGGTGAACACTGAAGCTTTCTTT. Its translation is CASSDLAGVNTEAFF.